The following is a TCR beta chain sequence with its context. This clone's antigen is unknown. Nothing much larger sits one base from this clone, and base qualities are not available. The data belong to a study of HIV-infected patients and healthy controls (dated by TCRdb to about 2014). CDR1 and CDR2 (LNHNV, YYDKDF) derive from the germline V gene (reference sequence). Trimming takes 2 bases off V and 6 bases off J; junction bases not matched to a gene: 4. The CDR3, from cysteine to phenylalanine, totals 14 residues. The DNA shown is the 42-base CDR3, in frame from base 1. The library came from 5' RACE. Sequencing was performed on an Illumina MiSeq. TCRdb passed the public sequencing reads through fastp at Q25 and MiXCR, retaining productive beta sequences. When rows share a CDR3 protein, they turn into one entry using the most common DNA and genes. In all, the sample holds around 18,000 distinct CDR3 sequences, and about 15% of those were seen once. Of the sample, around 25% is held by the ten largest clones.

The sequence derives from a human donor in good health. The sequence is built from TRBV15 and TRBJ2-7; 10 of the junction bases match TRBD2. The specimen was CD8+ T cells from blood. The sequenced DNA is TGTGCCACCAGCAGAAATCTAGCGGGAGTCGAGCAGTACTTC. Its protein is CATSRNLAGVEQYF.